The present T cell receptor beta chain was sequenced within a study of identical twins. This clonotype occurred many times. All donors were healthy, and all were Caucasian. Germline values: CDR1 SGDLS, CDR2 YYNGEE. This CDR3 is 15 amino acids long. Between the trimmed V and J ends, which lost 4 bases and 0 bases, there was a span of 11 bases. With template switching, a universal primer site was added, and the cDNA carried unique molecular identifiers. TCRdb analysed the 5' RACE reads with MiXCR anew, one entry per CDR3 protein. The sample consists of a few hundred thousand distinct CDR3 sequences, around a sixth of them appearing once.

The sample taken for sequencing was naive T cells sorted from blood. J is TRBJ2-1 and V is TRBV9, with D possibly being TRBD2 (5 bases). The clonotype originates from a man in his fifties or sixties in good health. CDR3: CASSPGFSSYNEQFF. As DNA, the CDR3 is TGTGCCAGCAGCCCGGGGTTTAGCTCCTACAATGAGCAGTTCTTC.